Presented here are 28 T cell receptor beta chains from one specimen sequenced in a study (dated by TCRdb to between 2015 and 2016). Libraries were built with 5' RACE. TCRdb shows the sequencer as Illumina MiSeq. The raw public data were reprocessed by TCRdb itself: fastp quality trimming at Q25, MiXCR clonotype calling, in-frame beta chains only. Every distinct CDR3 protein forms one entry, paired with its most common genes and DNA. The sample table shows 40,000 to 65,000 distinct CDR3 sequences, and about 24% are seen once. The top ten constitute roughly 3.1% of the sample. The material sequenced was tumor-infiltrating naive CD4+ T cells sorted from the breast tumor. The cell subset or site label corresponds to: naive CD4+ T cells, CD4+CD45RA+CD25-. The receptor source for this set is a female donor with breast cancer.

With regard to this clonotype: A read error may produce the germline difference seen at one junction end. This chain connects TRBV7-2 to TRBJ2-5; TRBD2 agrees at 7 bases. Germline V gives CDR1 SGHTA, CDR2 FQGNSA. The CDR3 length is 15 residues. The CDR3 region is CVSSFATSLAETQYF. CDR3 DNA sequence: TGTGTCAGCAGCTTTGCGACTAGCCTCGCGGAGACCCAGTACTTC.

The V and J genes are TRBV4-3 and TRBJ1-2; weak D call: TRBD1 (5 bases). The length of the CDR3 is 17 residues. V was clipped by 2 bases and J by 4 bases, with 20 bases between them. The germline V gene encodes CDR1 LGHNA and CDR2 YSLEER. This chain's CDR3 is CASSQLLRKTALYGYTF. The CDR3 DNA is TGCGCCAGCAGCCAATTACTTCGCAAGACAGCTCTCTATGGCTACACCTTC.

The chain combines TRBV20-1 with TRBJ2-1, with 10 positions matching TRBD2. Germline loops: CDR1 DFQATT, CDR2 SNEGSKA (reference sequence). The CDR3 sequence is 14 residues long. The V segment lost 0 bases and the J segment 6 bases; nucleotides outside the gene matches: 2. The CDR3 DNA follows: TGCAGTGCTAGAGATAGCGGGAGGTTCAATGAGCAGTTCTTC. This codes for CSARDSGRFNEQFF.

This clonotype was counted between two and nine times. The CDR3 region is CSARDGRPNSDEQFF. The CDR3 coding sequence is TGCAGTGCTAGAGATGGGCGGCCAAATTCGGATGAGCAGTTCTTC. The rearrangement links TRBV20-1 to TRBJ2-1; no firm D call. Trimming removed 0 bases from V and 8 bases from J, with 17 bases in between. The germline gives CDR1 DFQATT, CDR2 SNEGSKA (reference sequence). The CDR3 sequence is 15 residues long.

Concerning this clonotype itself: Possible read error: a much larger clone is one base away. V is TRBV29-1 and J is TRBJ1-4; D is unresolved. The CDR3 has 13 amino acids. The germline gives CDR1 SQVTM, CDR2 ANQGSEA. CDR3 coding DNA: TGCAGCGCGGCGAGTGCAACTAATGAAAGACTGTTTTTT. This codes for CSAASATNERLFF.

This chain connects TRBV10-1 to TRBJ2-7; maybe TRBD2 (8 bases). Between the trimmed V and J ends, which lost 4 bases and 9 bases, there was a span of 19 bases. Germline values: CDR1 WNHNN, CDR2 SYGVQD (reference sequence). The CDR3 sequence is 14 residues long. The CDR3 DNA follows: TGCGCCAGCAGTGGAGGACGGGAGGGGGCTCGGCAGTACTTC. Protein sequence: CASSGGREGARQYF.

The rearrangement joins TRBV7-8 to TRBJ2-2; D may be TRBD2 (6 bases). CDR1 SGHVS and CDR2 FQNEAQ come from the germline V gene. The CDR3 runs to 14 residues. Trimming removed 5 bases at V and 5 bases at J, with 12 bases between. The CDR3 spells CASSRGSGTGELFF. The CDR3 DNA follows: TGTGCCAGCAGCCGGGGGTCAGGGACCGGGGAGCTGTTTTTT.

The chain has TRBV6-5 and TRBJ2-3, with TRBD2 identical over 9 bases. V was pared by 6 bases and J by 1 base, with 11 bases of the junction left unmatched. Germline V lookup: CDR1 MNHEY, CDR2 SVGAGI. The CDR3 covers 17 residues. CDR3 region: CASSKLAAGGGTDTQYF. As DNA, the CDR3 is TGTGCCAGCAGCAAACTGGCGGCGGGAGGGGGCACAGATACGCAGTATTTT.

CDR3 protein: CASSVSSGSTDTQYF. The CDR3 region has the DNA TGTGCCAGCAGCGTTTCTAGCGGCAGCACAGATACGCAGTATTTT. The chain couples TRBV9 to TRBJ2-3; 7 bases match TRBD2. The length of the CDR3 is 15 residues. Germline lookup yields CDR1 SGDLS and CDR2 YYNGEE. Germline trimming cut 2 bases from V and 0 bases from J; bases unmatched to any gene: 3.

This clonotype has a count of ten or more. The chain recombines TRBV27 with TRBJ1-2, with D possibly TRBD1 on 5 matching bases. CDR1 is MNHEY and CDR2 is SMNVEV in the germline V gene (reference sequence). This CDR3 contains 15 residues. V was clipped by 3 bases and J by 2 bases, with 13 bases between them. For the CDR3, the DNA is TGTGCCAGCAGTTTGAGGGGCGGACCAAACTATGGCTACACCTTC. As protein: CASSLRGGPNYGYTF.

This clonotype occurred a few times. CDR3 loop: CASSLGRLPKGETQYF. The CDR3 DNA reads as TGTGCCAGCAGTCTAGGCCGACTCCCAAAAGGGGAGACCCAGTACTTC. The chain links TRBV6-5 to TRBJ2-5; D not resolved. The CDR3 consists of 16 residues. Trimming pared 5 bases from V and 5 bases from J, leaving 21 bases between. CDR1 MNHEY and CDR2 SVGAGI come from the germline V gene.

There are a few counts of this clonotype. The CDR3 protein is CASSFTGGRETQYF. In DNA, the CDR3 is TGTGCCAGCAGTTTCACAGGGGGCAGGGAGACCCAGTACTTC. This sequence joins TRBV6-6 and TRBJ2-5, with 9 bases lining up with TRBD1. The CDR3 runs to 14 residues. Germline V gene sequence: CDR1 MNHNY, CDR2 SVGAGI (reference sequence). J was trimmed by 5 bases and V by 4 bases; bases with no gene match: 5.

This chain links TRBV12-3 or TRBV12-4 with TRBJ2-5; 14 positions match TRBD2. Trimming took 5 bases from V and 2 from J; bases not matched to a gene: 1. The CDR3 contains 15 residues. The CDR3: CASSRLAGGQETQYF. The CDR3 coding sequence is TGTGCCAGCAGTCGACTAGCGGGAGGGCAAGAGACCCAGTACTTC.

The chain links TRBV5-1 to TRBJ1-5; 7 nucleotides align to TRBD1. With V trimmed by 0 bases and J by 4 bases, 4 bases remained unmatched. This CDR3 is built from 15 residues. Per the germline V gene, CDR1 is SGHRS and CDR2 is YFSETQ. The CDR3 is CASSLDGTANQPQHF. As DNA, the CDR3 is TGCGCCAGCAGCTTGGATGGGACAGCTAATCAGCCCCAGCATTTT.

This clonotype was seen a handful of times. This chain connects TRBV19 to TRBJ1-2, with a tentative D call TRBD1 (6 bases). Trimming left V 4 bases short and J 1 base short, with 19 bases between. The germline V gene encodes CDR1 LNHDA and CDR2 SQIVND (reference sequence). This CDR3 is 17 amino acids long. CDR3 nucleotides: TGTGCCAGTAGTACCCCGGGACACAGCGTTGTTAACTATGGCTACACCTTC. It is translated as CASSTPGHSVVNYGYTF.

This clonotype was counted between two and nine times. The chain is built from TRBV7-2 and TRBJ2-2, with D tentatively TRBD1 (6 bases). The germline gives CDR1 SGHTA, CDR2 FQGNSA. V was clipped by 7 bases and J by 1 base, with 10 bases between them. This CDR3 spans 14 amino acids. Here the CDR3 DNA reads TGTGCCAGCAACTCAGGGGAGAACACCGGGGAGCTGTTTTTT. Residues: CASNSGENTGELFF.

The chain uses TRBV28 and TRBJ2-5, with TRBD1 matching 9 bases. V shed 6 bases, J shed 5 bases, and the junction held 7 bases outside the gene matches. CDR3 size: 14 residues. Germline-derived CDR1 and CDR2 are MDHEN and SYDVKM. The CDR3 DNA reads as TGTGCCAGCAGGACAACAGGGGGCGCGGAGACCCAGTACTTC. This translates into CASRTTGGAETQYF. Full variable domain (missing parts from reference TRBV28 and TRBJ2-5): DVKVTQSSRYLVKRTGEKVFLECVQDMDHENMFWYRQDPGLGLRLIYFSYDVKMKEKGDIPEGYSVSREKKERFSLILESASTNQTSMYLCASRTTGGAETQYFGPGTRLLVL.

The V call is TRBV12-3 or TRBV12-4, the J call TRBJ2-3, with no clear D. The CDR3 loop spans 14 amino acids. V lost 5 bases to trimming and J lost 0 bases, with 9 bases between them. The CDR3 protein is CASSQLYSTDTQYF. As DNA, the CDR3 is TGTGCCAGCAGTCAACTGTATAGCACAGATACGCAGTATTTT.

The table lists this clonotype with a few counts. This chain connects TRBV12-3 or TRBV12-4 to TRBJ2-5; the match to TRBD2 covers 15 bases. V lost 4 bases to trimming and J lost 5 bases; unmatched junction nucleotides: 8. This CDR3 has 17 residues. The CDR3 reads CASSSGLAGGPGETQYF. The CDR3 coding sequence is TGTGCCAGCAGTTCCGGACTAGCGGGGGGGCCGGGTGAGACCCAGTACTTC.

This chain uses TRBV6-1 with TRBJ1-5; no clear D gene. Per the germline V gene, CDR1 is MNHNS and CDR2 is SASEGT. V lost 2 bases to trimming and J lost 1 base, with 12 bases between them. The CDR3 covers 16 residues. In DNA form, the CDR3 reads TGTGCCAGCAGTGAAATGATTAATCGGAGCAATCAGCCCCAGCATTTT. Protein sequence: CASSEMINRSNQPQHF.

The chain couples TRBV7-9 to TRBJ1-2; D gene uncertain. This CDR3 region has 11 residues. Per the germline V gene, CDR1 is SEHNR and CDR2 is FQNEAQ (reference sequence). The V end lost 2 bases, the J end lost 8 bases, and 6 bases lay between the germline ends. The CDR3 DNA sequence: TGTGCCAGCAGCTTATCAGAAGGCTACACCTTC. Amino acids: CASSLSEGYTF.

The chain employs TRBV20-1 and TRBJ2-5, with a possible D match to TRBD2 (5 bases). Germline values: CDR1 DFQATT, CDR2 SNEGSKA (reference sequence). V was pared by 1 base and J by 8 bases, with 20 bases between. The CDR3 totals 15 residues. CDR3 nucleotide sequence: TGCAGTGCTAGAGGAGCGGCGAAAAGGAGACAAACCCAGTACTTC. Its protein product is CSARGAAKRRQTQYF.

Points on this clonotype: This clone may be a read error of a much larger clone one base away. V usage is TRBV7-9 and J usage is TRBJ2-1; the D is unclear. Trimming took 10 bases from V and 9 from J, leaving 22 bases between them. The CDR3 covers 14 residues. Germline lookup yields CDR1 SEHNR and CDR2 FQNEAQ (reference sequence). CDR3 in DNA: TGTGCCACCCAGGTCGGACCCCGACGGTCTGAGCAGTTCTTC. Its protein is CATQVGPRRSEQFF.

The chain combines TRBV7-9 with TRBJ2-1; 9 nucleotides agree with TRBD2. V shed 1 base, J shed 8 bases, and the junction held 9 bases outside the gene matches. Looked up from germline, CDR1 is SEHNR and CDR2 is FQNEAQ (reference sequence). The CDR3 has 16 amino acids. The CDR3 sequence: CASSLGGSSGNDEQFF. For the CDR3, the DNA is TGTGCCAGCAGCTTAGGTGGGTCTAGCGGGAACGATGAGCAGTTCTTC.

This clonotype came up a few times. The J gene is TRBJ1-4, the V gene TRBV5-4; 9 bases fit TRBD1. This CDR3 comprises 15 residues. The trim removed 4 bases at V and 4 bases at J, leaving 5 bases unmatched. The germline V gene has CDR1 SGHNT and CDR2 YYREEE (reference sequence). The CDR3 bases are TGTGCCAGCAGCGGGGGACAGGGAGGTAATGAAAAACTGTTTTTT. Translated, it gives CASSGGQGGNEKLFF.

This clonotype was counted at least ten times. The chain employs TRBV20-1 and TRBJ1-1; possibly TRBD1 for D (5 bases). The CDR3 consists of 12 residues. Germline V lookup: CDR1 DFQATT, CDR2 SNEGSKA (reference sequence). CDR3 loop: CRATVPNTEAFF. DNA of the CDR3: TGCAGAGCGACAGTCCCGAACACTGAAGCTTTCTTT.

The gene calls are TRBV7-9 and TRBJ1-2; 9 bases line up with TRBD1. The germline V gene has CDR1 SEHNR and CDR2 FQNEAQ (reference sequence). The CDR3 contains 15 residues. V lost 1 base and J lost 7; bases outside the gene matches: 7. The DNA for the CDR3 is TGTGCCAGCAGCTTAGAACAAGGGACAGGGCTTGGCTACACCTTC. The encoded protein is CASSLEQGTGLGYTF.

This clonotype was counted a few times. The chain is built from TRBV3-1 and TRBJ2-7; 11 bases match TRBD1. J gave up 1 base and V 4 bases, and 6 bases lay outside the gene matches. Per the germline V gene, CDR1 is LGHDT and CDR2 is YNNKEL (reference sequence). CDR3 size: 16 residues. In nucleotides, the CDR3 is TGTGCCAGCAGCCGAGCGGGGACAGGGGGTTCCTACGAGCAGTACTTC. Translating it yields CASSRAGTGGSYEQYF.